The source of this T cell receptor beta chain is a study of T cell responses to AZD1222 COVID-19 vaccine. Assay: immunoSEQ multiplex PCR; the TCRdb copy retains only in-frame clones and omits some. The sample records roughly 120,000 clones, 94% being singletons. This CDR3 spans 17 amino acids. Germline V gene sequence: CDR1 MNHEY, CDR2 SVGEGT. V shed 4 bases, J shed 2 bases, and the junction held 12 bases outside the gene matches. The TCR sequence derives from an adult in good health. The specimen was peripheral blood, collected on day 0 of AZD1222 vaccination. The chain has TRBV6-2 or TRBV6-3 and TRBJ2-3, with 7 bases lining up with TRBD2. CDR3: CASSSREDPLSTDTQYF. The CDR3 bases are TGTGCCAGCAGTTCCCGGGAGGACCCTTTATCCACAGATACGCAGTATTTT.